The subject of this entry is one T cell receptor beta chain. What it binds is unknown. This sample was included in a study of response to subunit inactivated influenza vaccine. Study-level points and caveats: Only a handful of new T cells, the authors suggested, are recruited with each seasonal influenza vaccination.

TCRdb ran MiXCR on the RT-PCR reads and lists one entry per CDR3 protein. This table holds over 300,000 distinct CDR3 sequences, 21% found once. Sequenced material: PBMCs from blood, taken less than 22 months after vaccination. The receptor comes from a man in his fifties or sixties who received an inactivated influenza vaccine.

CDR3 in DNA: TGTGCCAGTGGGAGGGGATATAGCAATCAGCCCCAGCATTTT. This sequence encodes CASGRGYSNQPQHF. This chain connects TRBV19 to TRBJ1-5, with TRBD1 as a possible D gene (5 bases). CDR1 LNHDA and CDR2 SQIVND come from the germline V gene (reference sequence). The CDR3 extends over 14 amino acids. The V end was cut by 8 bases, the J end by 0 bases, with 11 bases between.